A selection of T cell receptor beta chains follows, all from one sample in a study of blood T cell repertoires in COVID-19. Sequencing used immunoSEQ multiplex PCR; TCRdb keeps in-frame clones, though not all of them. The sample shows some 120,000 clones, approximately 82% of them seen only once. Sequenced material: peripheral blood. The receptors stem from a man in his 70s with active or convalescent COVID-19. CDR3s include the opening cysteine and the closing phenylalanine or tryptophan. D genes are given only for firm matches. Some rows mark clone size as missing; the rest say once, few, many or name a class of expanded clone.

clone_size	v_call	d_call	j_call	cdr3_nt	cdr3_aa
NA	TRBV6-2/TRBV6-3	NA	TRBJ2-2	TGTGCCAGCAGTTATCCGGACAGCAACACCGGGGAGCTGTTTTTT	CASSYPDSNTGELFF
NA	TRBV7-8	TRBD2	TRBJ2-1	TGTGCCAGCAGCTTAGAACTAGCGGGCCCCATCTTC	CASSLELAGPIF
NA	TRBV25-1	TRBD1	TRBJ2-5	TGTGCCAGCGAAGATACAGGGGCCCGAGAGACCCAGTACTTC	CASEDTGARETQYF
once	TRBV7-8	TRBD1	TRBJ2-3	TGTGCCAGCAGCTCAGACGGGACAGGCACAGATACGCAGTATTTT	CASSSDGTGTDTQYF
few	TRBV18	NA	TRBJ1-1	TGTGCCAGCTCATCCAAAGACACGGTGAACACTGAAGCTTTCTTT	CASSSKDTVNTEAFF
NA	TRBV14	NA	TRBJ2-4	TGTGCCAGCAGCCAAGATGAACAGTCGCCAGCCAAAAACATTCAGTACTTC	CASSQDEQSPAKNIQYF
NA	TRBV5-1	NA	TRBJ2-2	TGCGCCAGCAGCTACGGGACTGGCAACACCGGGGAGCTGTTTTTT	CASSYGTGNTGELFF
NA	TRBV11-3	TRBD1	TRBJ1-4	TGTGCCAGCAGTTTTACAGGGGGGGATGAAAAACTGTTTTTT	CASSFTGGDEKLFF
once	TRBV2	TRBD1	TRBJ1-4	TGTGCCAGCAGCACTGACAGGGGGGGGAAGAATGAAAAACTGTTTTTT	CASSTDRGGKNEKLFF
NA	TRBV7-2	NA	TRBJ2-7	TGTGCCAGCAGCTTAGGACAGAGCAACACCTACGAGCAGTACTTC	CASSLGQSNTYEQYF
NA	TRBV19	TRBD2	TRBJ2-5	TGTGCCAGTAGTATAGGCGGGAGGTACGGCGAGACCCAGTACTTC	CASSIGGRYGETQYF
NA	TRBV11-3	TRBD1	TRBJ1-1	TGTGCCAGCAGCTTGGGACAGCGACAAGCTTTCTTT	CASSLGQRQAFF
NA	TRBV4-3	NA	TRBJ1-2	TGCGCCAGCAGCCAAGACATAAGCGGTGGGGTAGGCTACACCTTC	CASSQDISGGVGYTF
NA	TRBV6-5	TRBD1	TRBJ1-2	TGTGCCAGCACCCCAGGGGGGACAGATAGCGGCTACACCTTC	CASTPGGTDSGYTF
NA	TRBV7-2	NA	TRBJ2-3	TGTGCCAGCAGACAGGACAGCACAGATACGCAGTATTTT	CASRQDSTDTQYF
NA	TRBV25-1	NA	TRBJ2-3	TGTGCCAGCAGTTTTAGCGGTAGTGTGGGTACGCAGTATTTT	CASSFSGSVGTQYF
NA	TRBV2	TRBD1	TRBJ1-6	TGTGCCAGCAGTGTAGGCCAGGGGGGCGTACCCCTCCACTTT	CASSVGQGGVPLHF
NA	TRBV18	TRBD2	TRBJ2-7	TGTGCCAGCTCACCCCGATTAGCGGGAGGGTACGAGCAGTACTTC	CASSPRLAGGYEQYF
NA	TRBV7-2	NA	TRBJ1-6	TGTGCCAGCAGCTTATCTCCGGCACCCCTCCACTTT	CASSLSPAPLHF
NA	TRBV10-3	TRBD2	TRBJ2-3	TGTGCCATCAGCTTGACTAGCGGGAGGGCCGGGACAGATACGCAGTATTTT	CAISLTSGRAGTDTQYF
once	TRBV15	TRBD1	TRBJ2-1	TGTGCCACCAGCAGCGACCGGGACAGGGGGCATGAGCAGTTCTTC	CATSSDRDRGHEQFF
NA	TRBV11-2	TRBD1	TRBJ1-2	TGTGCCAGCAGCTCCGGGACAGGGAACTATGGCTACACCTTC	CASSSGTGNYGYTF